The 25 T cell receptor beta chains below were found in one sample sequenced in a study of cytomegalovirus exposure and HLA in healthy donors. Researchers ran the PCR with 60 Vbeta and 13 Jbeta primers. The assay was immunoSEQ multiplex PCR, and TCRdb's table has in-frame clones only and misses some. Of about 140,000 clones listed, 82% were seen once; the top ten hold around 2.5%. Sample: PBMCs. These TCRs come from a male donor in good health and CMV-seronegative.

DNA of the CDR3: TGTGCCAGCAGTCTTGCTGGTTGGACTAGCTACGAGCAGTACTTC. Translating it yields CASSLAGWTSYEQYF. V is TRBV27 and J is TRBJ2-7, with 7 nucleotides matching TRBD2. V lost 5 bases, J lost 3 bases, and 10 bases stayed unmatched. Germline lookup yields CDR1 MNHEY and CDR2 SMNVEV (reference sequence). This CDR3 is 15 amino acids long.

By share of the sample, this clone is medium-sized (0.01 to 0.1%). This chain connects TRBV5-6 to TRBJ1-2; 8 bases line up with TRBD1. V trimming: 6 bases; J trimming: 3 bases; junction bases outside the gene matches: 7. The germline V gene has CDR1 SGHDT and CDR2 YYEEEE. The CDR3 contains 14 residues. The CDR3 protein is CASTLGQGYYGYTF. The CDR3 coding sequence is TGTGCCAGCACCCTCGGACAGGGATACTATGGCTACACCTTC.

V usage is TRBV7-3 and J usage is TRBJ1-1, with D tentatively TRBD1 (5 bases). Trimming removed 2 bases from V and 1 base from J, with 8 bases in between. Germline V gene data show CDR1 as SGHTA and CDR2 as FQGTGA. There are 14 residues in the CDR3. The CDR3 loop reads CASSLGGTNTEAFF. The CDR3 DNA reads as TGTGCCAGCAGCTTAGGGGGGACGAACACTGAAGCTTTCTTT.

DNA of the CDR3: TGCGCCAGCAGCCAGGAACTTCCGACAGGAGGCGTAAGACCTAACTATGGCTACACCTTC. Its protein is CASSQELPTGGVRPNYGYTF. The chain employs TRBV4-3 and TRBJ1-2, with D tentatively TRBD1 (6 bases). This CDR3 spans 20 amino acids. V was trimmed by 3 bases and J by 0 bases, leaving 26 bases between them. Germline V gives CDR1 LGHNA, CDR2 YSLEER.

The V call is TRBV9, the J call TRBJ1-4; 7 bases are a match to TRBD1. Germline V lookup: CDR1 SGDLS, CDR2 YYNGEE. The CDR3 runs to 15 residues. The junction had 11 bases not matched to a gene; V was cut back by 4 bases and J by 8 bases. In DNA form, the CDR3 reads TGTGCCAGCAGCCAAACAAGGGACAGAGGCGAAAAACTGTTTTTT. Protein: CASSQTRDRGEKLFF.

The rearrangement uses TRBV18 and TRBJ2-5; 12 nucleotides match TRBD2. This CDR3 comprises 17 residues. V dropped 3 bases and J dropped 1; count of bases not matched to a gene: 6. Per the germline V gene, CDR1 is KGHSH and CDR2 is LQKENI. The CDR3 bases are TGTGCCAGCTCACCGTACCGGACTAGCGGGACCCAAGAGACCCAGTACTTC. It yields the protein CASSPYRTSGTQETQYF.

The V call is TRBV28, the J call TRBJ2-5; TRBD1 might be the D (5 bases). This CDR3 comprises 16 residues. Germline V gene data show CDR1 as MDHEN and CDR2 as SYDVKM. V lost 7 bases to trimming and J lost 0 bases, with 18 bases between them. The DNA for the CDR3 is TGTGCCAGCACCCGTTTGACAGTGTCGTACCAAGAGACCCAGTACTTC. The encoded protein is CASTRLTVSYQETQYF.

This chain uses TRBV7-9 with TRBJ2-7, with 12 bases fitting TRBD2. Germline assignment: CDR1 SEHNR and CDR2 FQNEAQ (reference sequence). J lost 4 bases, V lost 6 bases, and 7 bases had no gene match. CDR3 length equals 15 residues. The CDR3 DNA sequence: TGTGCCAGCAGTTCGACTAGCGGGAGTATGTACGAGCAGTACTTC. This sequence encodes CASSSTSGSMYEQYF.

The genes are TRBV4-1 and TRBJ2-2; TRBD2 is a possible D gene (5 bases). Germline V gene sequence: CDR1 MGHRA, CDR2 YSYEKL. V was shortened by 4 bases and J by 4 bases, with 19 bases between the two germline ends. The CDR3 sequence is 17 residues long. CDR3 residues: CASSPSPSVTGTGELFF. The CDR3 DNA reads TGCGCCAGCAGCCCTAGCCCTTCGGTCACGGGCACCGGGGAGCTGTTTTTT.

For this clone: Other DNA sequences of this sample code for an identical CDR3. This chain connects TRBV5-6 to TRBJ2-7, with D unresolved. The CDR3 consists of 13 residues. The germline V and J ends were trimmed by 1 base and 0 bases, with 5 bases remaining between them. Germline V lookup: CDR1 SGHDT, CDR2 YYEEEE. The CDR3 DNA sequence: TGTGCCAGCAGCTTGCTCAGCTCCTACGAGCAGTACTTC. This encodes CASSLLSSYEQYF.

The rearrangement links TRBV7-2 to TRBJ2-1; tentative D call: TRBD2 (5 bases). The CDR3 is 10 amino acids. The V end was cut by 8 bases, the J end by 8 bases, with 7 bases between. Per the germline V gene, CDR1 is SGHTA and CDR2 is FQGNSA. The CDR3 protein is CASEGDEQFF. CDR3 DNA: TGTGCCAGCGAGGGCGATGAGCAGTTCTTC.

J is TRBJ2-1 and V is TRBV19; 8 bases match TRBD2. CDR1 LNHDA and CDR2 SQIVND come from the germline V gene (reference sequence). V trimming: 6 bases; J trimming: 6 bases; junction bases outside the gene matches: 7. The CDR3 is 14 amino acids. CDR3 in amino acids: CASRGGGRSNEQFF. The CDR3 DNA sequence: TGTGCCAGTAGGGGTGGCGGGAGGAGCAATGAGCAGTTCTTC.

This clone was found once. CDR3 sequence: CASTPRGSYEQYF. The CDR3 nucleotides are TGTGCCAGCACCCCGAGGGGGAGCTACGAGCAGTACTTC. This chain links TRBV6-6 with TRBJ2-7; maybe TRBD1 (6 bases). CDR3 length: 13 amino acids. In germline, CDR1 is MNHNY, CDR2 SVGAGI (reference sequence). V was cut by 7 bases and J by 3 bases, with 13 bases left in between.

V is TRBV10-3 and J is TRBJ2-5; 8 nucleotides line up with TRBD1. The length of the CDR3 is 12 residues. J gave up 10 bases and V 7 bases, and 8 bases lay outside the gene matches. Germline loops: CDR1 ENHRY, CDR2 SYGVKD. CDR3 in amino acids: CAIMGQDLYQYF. The CDR3 nucleotides read TGTGCCATCATGGGACAGGACTTGTACCAGTACTTC.

This clone was seen a few times. The chain links TRBV4-1 to TRBJ1-1; D may be TRBD1 (6 bases). The germline V gene encodes CDR1 MGHRA and CDR2 YSYEKL. The CDR3 runs to 13 residues. Trimming took off 4 bases at V and 1 base at J, with 7 bases between the two ends. The CDR3 loop reads CASSPGQNTEAFF. For the CDR3, the DNA is TGCGCCAGCAGCCCGGGACAGAACACTGAAGCTTTCTTT.

The chain recombines TRBV5-6 with TRBJ1-5, with D possibly being TRBD1 (5 bases). V was pared by 0 bases and J by 4 bases, with 11 bases between. Germline V gene data show CDR1 as SGHDT and CDR2 as YYEEEE. The CDR3 sequence is 15 residues long. The CDR3 coding sequence is TGTGCCAGCAGCTTGGCTTGGACACATAATCAGCCCCAGCATTTT. This gives the protein CASSLAWTHNQPQHF.

This clone came up a few times. Here the CDR3 reads CASSSPKGKTSGYNEQFF. The CDR3 coding sequence is TGTGCCAGCAGCTCCCCAAAGGGCAAGACTAGCGGGTACAATGAGCAGTTCTTC. The chain joins TRBV11-1 to TRBJ2-1, with TRBD2 matching over 10 bases. Germline V gene data show CDR1 as SGHAT and CDR2 as FQDESV (reference sequence). V lost 4 bases to trimming and J lost 4 bases; unmatched junction nucleotides: 13. The CDR3 runs 18 residues.

The rearrangement joins TRBV9 to TRBJ1-1; no clear D. V lost 5 bases and J 4 bases, leaving 15 bases between the germline ends. The CDR3 spans 14 residues. Germline assignment: CDR1 SGDLS and CDR2 YYNGEE. The CDR3 loop is CASRLGPGSTEAFF. In DNA, the CDR3 is TGTGCCAGCAGGCTTGGCCCCGGGTCCACTGAAGCTTTCTTT.

This clone was detected only a few times. This chain links TRBV27 with TRBJ2-1; TRBD2 might be the D (5 bases). Trimming took off 5 bases at V and 2 bases at J, with 10 bases between the two ends. Germline V gives CDR1 MNHEY, CDR2 SMNVEV (reference sequence). CDR3 length: 14 residues. Here the CDR3 reads CASSSGFTYNEQFF. CDR3 bases: TGTGCCAGCAGTAGCGGTTTCACCTACAATGAGCAGTTCTTC.

The rearrangement uses TRBV7-3 and TRBJ2-2, with a tentative D call TRBD1 (6 bases). The CDR3 has 19 residues. Germline CDR1 and CDR2: SGHTA and FQGTGA. Between the trimmed V and J ends, which lost 5 bases and 4 bases, there was a span of 26 bases. As DNA, the CDR3 is TGTGCCAGCAGCAACGACAGGCTGTCGACAAAAGGGATCACCGGGGAGCTGTTTTTT. It is translated as CASSNDRLSTKGITGELFF.

This chain links TRBV7-2 with TRBJ2-1, with 11 bases fitting TRBD2. The CDR3 runs 16 residues. CDR1 and CDR2 (germline): SGHTA, FQGNSA. Losses at the gene ends were 2 bases for V and 7 bases for J; bases not matched to a gene: 7. CDR3 sequence reads: CASSLLLLAGANEQFF. In nucleotides, the CDR3 is TGTGCCAGCAGCTTATTGTTACTAGCGGGAGCTAATGAGCAGTTCTTC.

The CDR3 DNA follows: TGTGCCAGCAGGACAGGAACGGGAAACACCATATATTTT. Amino acid sequence: CASRTGTGNTIYF. This chain joins TRBV27 and TRBJ1-3; perhaps TRBD1 as D (6 bases). This CDR3 is 13 amino acids long. The V gene's germline CDR1 is MNHEY and CDR2 SMNVEV (reference sequence). V lost 6 bases and J 4 bases, leaving 10 bases between the germline ends.

The chain joins TRBV19 to TRBJ2-3; tentative D call: TRBD2 (5 bases). CDR3 size: 16 residues. In germline, CDR1 is LNHDA, CDR2 SQIVND (reference sequence). V was cut by 5 bases and J by 1 base, with 16 bases left in between. The CDR3 DNA reads TGTGCCAGTAGTTTCCGGGGTTCTCAAGGCACAGATACGCAGTATTTT. This gives the protein CASSFRGSQGTDTQYF.

This clone has only a few counts. The chain carries TRBV4-3 and TRBJ2-1; 8 bases agree with TRBD2. V was pared by 4 bases and J by 4 bases, with 12 bases of the junction left unmatched. CDR1 is LGHNA and CDR2 is YSLEER in the germline V gene. The CDR3 length is 17 residues. CDR3: CASSPYHRSGTYNEQFF. The DNA of the CDR3 is TGCGCCAGCAGCCCTTATCACCGTAGCGGGACTTACAATGAGCAGTTCTTC.

J is TRBJ2-1 and V is TRBV19; maybe TRBD2 (5 bases). Trimming removed 5 bases from V and 9 bases from J, with 14 bases in between. The germline V gene has CDR1 LNHDA and CDR2 SQIVND (reference sequence). The CDR3 is made up of 13 amino acids. In DNA form, the CDR3 reads TGTGCCAGTAGTGCCCTTCTAGCTGGTGAGCAGTTCTTC. This encodes CASSALLAGEQFF.